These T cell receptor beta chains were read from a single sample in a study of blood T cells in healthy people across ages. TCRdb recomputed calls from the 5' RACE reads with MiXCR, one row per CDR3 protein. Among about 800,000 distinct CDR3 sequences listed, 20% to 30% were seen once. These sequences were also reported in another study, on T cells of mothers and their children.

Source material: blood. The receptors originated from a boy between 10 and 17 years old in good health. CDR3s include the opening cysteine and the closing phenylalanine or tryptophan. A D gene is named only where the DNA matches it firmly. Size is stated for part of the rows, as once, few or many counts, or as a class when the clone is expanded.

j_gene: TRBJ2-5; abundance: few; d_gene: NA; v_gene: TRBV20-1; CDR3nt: TGCAGTGCTAGAAGGTTGGGGACTTGGAGTGGAGAGACCCAGTACTTC; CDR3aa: CSARRLGTWSGETQYF
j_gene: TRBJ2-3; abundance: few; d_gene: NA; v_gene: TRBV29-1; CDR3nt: TGCAGCGTTGCAGGTTGGGGGGAGGCGGCAGATACGCAGTATTTT; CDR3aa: CSVAGWGEAADTQYF
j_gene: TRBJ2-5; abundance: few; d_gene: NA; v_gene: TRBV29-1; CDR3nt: TGCAGCGCAAATTTCGAGGGGACCCAGTACTTC; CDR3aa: CSANFEGTQYF
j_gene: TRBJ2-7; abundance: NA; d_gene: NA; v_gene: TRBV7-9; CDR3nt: TGTGCCAGCAGCGGCCGCGATGGACAGAGGACCTACGAGCAGTACTTC; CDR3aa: CASSGRDGQRTYEQYF
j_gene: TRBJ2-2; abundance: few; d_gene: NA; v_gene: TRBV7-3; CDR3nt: TGTGCCAGCAGCTCAGTTGGAGGCGGGGAGCTGTTTTTT; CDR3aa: CASSSVGGGELFF
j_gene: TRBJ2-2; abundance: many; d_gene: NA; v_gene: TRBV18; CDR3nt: TGTGCCAGCTCACCATCGAGGGCCGGGGAGCTGTTTTTT; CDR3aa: CASSPSRAGELFF
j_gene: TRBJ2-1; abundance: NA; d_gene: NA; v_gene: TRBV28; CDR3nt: TGTGCCAGCAGTTCCGGGGGCTTCTACAATGAGCAGTTCTTC; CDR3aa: CASSSGGFYNEQFF
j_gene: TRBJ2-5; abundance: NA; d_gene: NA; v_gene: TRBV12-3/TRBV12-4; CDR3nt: TGTGCCAGCGCCCCTGGTGTGGTAATAGGAGAGACCCAGTACTTC; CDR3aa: CASAPGVVIGETQYF
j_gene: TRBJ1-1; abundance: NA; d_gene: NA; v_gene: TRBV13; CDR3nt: TGTGCCAGCAGCCCGAACCCGGACAGGAACACTGAAGCTTTCTTT; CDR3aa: CASSPNPDRNTEAFF
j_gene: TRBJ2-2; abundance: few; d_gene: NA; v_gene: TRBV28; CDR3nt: TGTGCCAGCACGCTAAGTCCCGGGGAGCTGTTTTTT; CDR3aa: CASTLSPGELFF
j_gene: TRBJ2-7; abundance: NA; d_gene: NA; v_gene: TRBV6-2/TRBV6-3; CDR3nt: TGTGCCAGCAGTTACCTGGCCACCTACGAGCAGTACTTC; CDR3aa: CASSYLATYEQYF
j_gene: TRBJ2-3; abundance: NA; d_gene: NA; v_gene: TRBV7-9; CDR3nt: TGTGCCAGCAGCTTAGGAGGGGCCGGGGTCACAGATACGCAGTATTTT; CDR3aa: CASSLGGAGVTDTQYF
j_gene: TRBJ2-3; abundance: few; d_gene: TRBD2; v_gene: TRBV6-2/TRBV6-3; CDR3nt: TGTGCCAGCAGTCTATGGGGGACTAGCGGCACAGATACGCAGTATTTT; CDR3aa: CASSLWGTSGTDTQYF
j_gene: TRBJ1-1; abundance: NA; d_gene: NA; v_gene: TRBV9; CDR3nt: TGTGCCAGCAGCGGGGGCTCACTTGGCGGCACTGAAGCTTTCTTT; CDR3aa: CASSGGSLGGTEAFF
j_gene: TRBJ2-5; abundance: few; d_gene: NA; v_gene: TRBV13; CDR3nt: TGTGCCAGCAGCTTAGTACGATGGGGCAAACAGGGAACCCAAGAGACCCAGTACTTC; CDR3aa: CASSLVRWGKQGTQETQYF
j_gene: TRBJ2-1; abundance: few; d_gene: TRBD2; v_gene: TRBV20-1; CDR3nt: TGCAGTGCTAGACGCGCGGGAGGAGCGAATGAGCAGTTCTTC; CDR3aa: CSARRAGGANEQFF
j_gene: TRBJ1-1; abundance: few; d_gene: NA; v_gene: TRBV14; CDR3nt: TGTGCCAGCAGCCAAGTCCTCCACACTGAAGCTTTCTTT; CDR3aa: CASSQVLHTEAFF
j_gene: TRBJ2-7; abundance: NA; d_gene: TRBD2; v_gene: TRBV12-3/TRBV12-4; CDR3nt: TGTGCCAGCAGGGGGCCGGGATTAGCGGGAGGGCTAATTCGGCACTTC; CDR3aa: CASRGPGLAGGLIRHF
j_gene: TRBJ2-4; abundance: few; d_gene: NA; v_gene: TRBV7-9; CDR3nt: TGTGCCAGCAGCACTGCGTCCGGTATCGGCTGGGACATTCAGTACTTC; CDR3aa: CASSTASGIGWDIQYF
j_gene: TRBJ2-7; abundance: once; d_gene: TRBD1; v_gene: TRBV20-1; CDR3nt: TGCAGTGCTAGACAACCGGGACAGGGGAATGAGCAGTACTTC; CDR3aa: CSARQPGQGNEQYF
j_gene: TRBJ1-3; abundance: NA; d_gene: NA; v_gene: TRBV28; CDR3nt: TGTGCCAGCGGGGGGGCAGCTGGAAACACCATATATTTT; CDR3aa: CASGGAAGNTIYF
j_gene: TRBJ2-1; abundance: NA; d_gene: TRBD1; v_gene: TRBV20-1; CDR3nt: TGCAGTGCTAGAGATCTTTGGACAGGCCCAGGGGGCAATGAGCAGTTCTTC; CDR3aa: CSARDLWTGPGGNEQFF
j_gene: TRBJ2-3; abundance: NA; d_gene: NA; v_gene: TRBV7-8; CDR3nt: TGTGCCAGCAGCTTAGCGCAGTATAGCACAGATACGCAGTATTTT; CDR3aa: CASSLAQYSTDTQYF
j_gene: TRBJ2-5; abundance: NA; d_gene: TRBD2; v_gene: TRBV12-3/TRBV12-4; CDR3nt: TGTGCCAGCAGCCGGACTAGCGGAATACTCCAAGAGACCCAGTACTTC; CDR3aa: CASSRTSGILQETQYF
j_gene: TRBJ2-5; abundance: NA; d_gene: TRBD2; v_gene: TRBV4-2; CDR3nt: TGTGCCAGCAGCCAAGGAGACTCGGCAGAGCGGGAGTTAGAGACCCAGTACTTC; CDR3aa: CASSQGDSAERELETQYF
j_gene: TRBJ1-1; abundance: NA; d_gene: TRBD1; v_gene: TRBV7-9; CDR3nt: TGTGCCAGCAGCCCGACAGGGGAGGATGAAGCTTTCTTT; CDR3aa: CASSPTGEDEAFF
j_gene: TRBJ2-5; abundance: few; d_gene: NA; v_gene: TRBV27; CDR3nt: TGTGCCAGCGGACGAATGCCGGGGGCAGAGACCCAGTACTTC; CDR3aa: CASGRMPGAETQYF
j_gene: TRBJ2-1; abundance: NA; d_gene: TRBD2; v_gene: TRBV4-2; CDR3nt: TGTGCCAGCAGCCCAGGACCAGCGGGAGTGGGGGTGTTCTTC; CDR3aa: CASSPGPAGVGVFF
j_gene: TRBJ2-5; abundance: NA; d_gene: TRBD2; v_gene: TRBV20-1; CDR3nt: TGCAGTGCTTATTGGGCGGGAGACAACCAAGAGACCCAGTACTTC; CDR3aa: CSAYWAGDNQETQYF
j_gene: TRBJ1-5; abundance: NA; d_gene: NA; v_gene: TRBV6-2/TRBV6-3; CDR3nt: TGTGCCAGCAGTTACTCGATTACAGGGCGCAATCAGCCCCAGCATTTT; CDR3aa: CASSYSITGRNQPQHF
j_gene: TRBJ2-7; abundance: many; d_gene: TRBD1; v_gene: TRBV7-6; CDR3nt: TGTGCCAGCAGCCCGGGACAGCATTACGAGCAGTACTTC; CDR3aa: CASSPGQHYEQYF
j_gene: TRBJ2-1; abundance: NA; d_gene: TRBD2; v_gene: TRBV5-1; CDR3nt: TGCGCCAGCAGCCCCCAGGGCGGGGGAAGAGCCAAAAACATTCAGTTCTTC; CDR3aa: CASSPQGGGRAKNIQFF
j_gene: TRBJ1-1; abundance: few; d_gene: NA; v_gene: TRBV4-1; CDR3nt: TGCGCCAGCAGCCCGGGTTTGACTTTGAACACTGAAGCTTTCTTT; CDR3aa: CASSPGLTLNTEAFF
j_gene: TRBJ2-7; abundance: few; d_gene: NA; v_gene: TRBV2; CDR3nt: TGTGCCAGCAGCCCCCCGGGAGCTCTCATCGGGCAGTACTTC; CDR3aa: CASSPPGALIGQYF
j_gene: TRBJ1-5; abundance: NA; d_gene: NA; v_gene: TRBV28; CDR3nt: TGTGCCAGCAGTGATCATCAGCCCCAGCATTTT; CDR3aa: CASSDHQPQHF
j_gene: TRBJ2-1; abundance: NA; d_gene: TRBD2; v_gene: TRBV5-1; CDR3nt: TGCGCCAGCAGCTTGGATGTTAGCGGGAACAATGAGCAGTTCTTC; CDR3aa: CASSLDVSGNNEQFF
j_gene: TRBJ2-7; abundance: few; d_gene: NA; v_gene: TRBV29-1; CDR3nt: TGCAGCGTTCTTCCCAGGCTAAGCTCCTACGAGCAGTACTTC; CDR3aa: CSVLPRLSSYEQYF
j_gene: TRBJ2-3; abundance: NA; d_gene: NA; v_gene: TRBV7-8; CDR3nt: TGTGCCAGCAGCTCCCCTCGCCGGGTAGCGTCTAGCACAGATACGCAGTATTTT; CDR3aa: CASSSPRRVASSTDTQYF
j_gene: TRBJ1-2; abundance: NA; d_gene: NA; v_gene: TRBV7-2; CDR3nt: TGTGCCAGCAGCTTAAATCCCGGGACCGACACTATCTATGGCTACACCTTC; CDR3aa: CASSLNPGTDTIYGYTF
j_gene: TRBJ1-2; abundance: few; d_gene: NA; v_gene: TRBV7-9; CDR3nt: TGTGCCAGCAGCCCTCCGCGCTCGGGGGCTGGCTACACCTTC; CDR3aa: CASSPPRSGAGYTF
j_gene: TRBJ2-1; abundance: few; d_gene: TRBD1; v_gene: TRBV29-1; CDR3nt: TGCAGCGTGGAACCGGGACAGGGGTACAATGAGCAGTTCTTC; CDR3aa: CSVEPGQGYNEQFF
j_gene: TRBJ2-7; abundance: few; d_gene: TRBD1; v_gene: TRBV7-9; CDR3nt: TGTGCCAGCAGCCCGCTCCCGACGGGACAGTCCTACGAGCAGTACTTC; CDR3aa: CASSPLPTGQSYEQYF